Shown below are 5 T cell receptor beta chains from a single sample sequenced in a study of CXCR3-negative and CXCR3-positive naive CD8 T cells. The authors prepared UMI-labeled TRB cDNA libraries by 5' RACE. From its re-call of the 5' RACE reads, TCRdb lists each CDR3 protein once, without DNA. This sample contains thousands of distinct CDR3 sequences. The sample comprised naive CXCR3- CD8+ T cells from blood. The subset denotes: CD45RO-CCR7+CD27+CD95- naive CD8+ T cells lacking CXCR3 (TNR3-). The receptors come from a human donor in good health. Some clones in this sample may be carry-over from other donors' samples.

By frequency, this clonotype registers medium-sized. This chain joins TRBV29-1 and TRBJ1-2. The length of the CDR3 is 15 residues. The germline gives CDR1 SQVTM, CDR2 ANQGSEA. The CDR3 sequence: CSVYSPRSSNYGYTF.

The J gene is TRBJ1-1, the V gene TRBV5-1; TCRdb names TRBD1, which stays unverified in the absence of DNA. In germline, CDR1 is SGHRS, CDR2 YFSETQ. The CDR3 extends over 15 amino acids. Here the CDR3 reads CASSLVMGVETEAFF.

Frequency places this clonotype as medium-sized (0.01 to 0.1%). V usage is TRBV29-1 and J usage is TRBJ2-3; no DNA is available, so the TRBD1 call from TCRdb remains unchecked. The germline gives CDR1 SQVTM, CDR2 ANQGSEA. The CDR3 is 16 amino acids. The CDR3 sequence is CSAVIPGDRGPDTQYF.

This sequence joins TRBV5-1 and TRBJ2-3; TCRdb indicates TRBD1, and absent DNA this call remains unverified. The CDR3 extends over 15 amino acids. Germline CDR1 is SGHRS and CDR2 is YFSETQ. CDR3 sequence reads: CASSLAAGTTDTQYF.

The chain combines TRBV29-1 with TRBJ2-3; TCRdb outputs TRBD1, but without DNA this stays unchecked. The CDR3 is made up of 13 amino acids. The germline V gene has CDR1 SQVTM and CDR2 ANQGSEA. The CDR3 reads CSVGDRGLDTQYF.